This T cell receptor beta chain came from a study of cytomegalovirus exposure and HLA in healthy donors. Overall study findings and caveats: The study recorded 150 to 200 TCR beta chains that were cytomegalovirus-associated. Reports indicated that the classifier achieved high specificity and sensitivity in diagnosing cytomegalovirus status. The tendency of first-cohort TCR clusters to co-occur in the 90 to 150 validation repertoires emerged from a later analysis. Rare sequences made up most TCRs, while some public TCRs were found in many donors.

Profiling relied on immunoSEQ multiplex PCR, and the TCRdb table lists in-frame clones only, not all of them. The repertoire holds around 300,000 clones, 70% to 90% seen once, with approximately 0.9% in the top ten. As regards this clone: The antigen is not known.

Germline CDR1 MNHEY, CDR2 SMNVEV (reference sequence). The CDR3 extends over 13 amino acids. V gave up 4 bases and J gave up 1 base, with 8 bases separating them. The rearrangement joins TRBV27 to TRBJ2-7; no reliable D call. The sample comprised PBMCs. The receptor was derived from a man aged 25 to 45 in good health and CMV-seronegative. DNA for the CDR3: TGTGCCAGCAGTTCGTCCAGATCCTACGAGCAGTACTTC. This sequence encodes CASSSSRSYEQYF.